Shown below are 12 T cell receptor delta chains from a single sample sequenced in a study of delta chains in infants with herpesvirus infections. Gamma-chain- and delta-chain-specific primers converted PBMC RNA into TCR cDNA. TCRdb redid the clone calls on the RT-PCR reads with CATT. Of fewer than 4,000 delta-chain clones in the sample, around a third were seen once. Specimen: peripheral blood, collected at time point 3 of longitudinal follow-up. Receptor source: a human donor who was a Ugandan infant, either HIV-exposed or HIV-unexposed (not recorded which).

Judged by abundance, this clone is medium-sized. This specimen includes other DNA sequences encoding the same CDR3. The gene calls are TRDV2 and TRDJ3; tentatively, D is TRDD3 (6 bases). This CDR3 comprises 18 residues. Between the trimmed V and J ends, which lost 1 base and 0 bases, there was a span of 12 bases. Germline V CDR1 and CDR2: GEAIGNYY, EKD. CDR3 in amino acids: CACDTGGWSSWDTRQMFF. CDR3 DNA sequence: TGTGCCTGTGACACTGGGGGTTGGAGCTCCTGGGACACCCGACAGATGTTTTTC.

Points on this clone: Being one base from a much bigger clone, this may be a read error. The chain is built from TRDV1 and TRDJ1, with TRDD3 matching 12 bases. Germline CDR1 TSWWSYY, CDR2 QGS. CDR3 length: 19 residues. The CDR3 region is CALGEKGWGIREYTEKLIF. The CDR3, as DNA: TGTGCTCTTGGGGAAAAAGGCTGGGGGATACGCGAGTACACCGAGAAACTCATCTTT.

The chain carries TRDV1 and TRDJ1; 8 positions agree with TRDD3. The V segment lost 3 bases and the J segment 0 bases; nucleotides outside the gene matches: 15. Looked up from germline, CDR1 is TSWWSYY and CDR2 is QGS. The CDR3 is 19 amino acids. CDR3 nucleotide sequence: TGTGCTCTTGGGGACTTCCTGCCCGTCTGGGGGAGCGACACCGATAAACTCATCTTT. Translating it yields CALGDFLPVWGSDTDKLIF.

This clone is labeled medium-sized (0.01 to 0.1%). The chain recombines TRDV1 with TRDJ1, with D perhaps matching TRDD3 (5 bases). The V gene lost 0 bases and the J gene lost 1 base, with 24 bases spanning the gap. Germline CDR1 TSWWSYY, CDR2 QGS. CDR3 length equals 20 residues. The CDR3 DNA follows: TGTGCTCTTGGGGAACTCGAAACGTGGGCACTCCGAACTGGCACCGATAAACTCATCTTT. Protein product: CALGELETWALRTGTDKLIF.

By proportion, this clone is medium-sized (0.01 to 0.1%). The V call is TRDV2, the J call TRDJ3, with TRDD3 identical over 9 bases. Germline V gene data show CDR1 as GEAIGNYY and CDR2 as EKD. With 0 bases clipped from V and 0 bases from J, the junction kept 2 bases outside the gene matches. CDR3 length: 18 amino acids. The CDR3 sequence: CACDTVGDSSWDTRQMFF. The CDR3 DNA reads TGTGCCTGTGACACCGTGGGGGATAGCTCCTGGGACACCCGACAGATGTTTTTC.

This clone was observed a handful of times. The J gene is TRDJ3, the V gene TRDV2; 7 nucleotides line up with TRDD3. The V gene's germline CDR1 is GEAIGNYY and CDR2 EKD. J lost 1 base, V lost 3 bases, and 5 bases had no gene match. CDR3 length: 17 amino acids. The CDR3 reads CACDAVLGSWDTRQMFF. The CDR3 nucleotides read TGTGCCTGTGACGCTGTACTGGGGTCCTGGGACACCCGACAGATGTTTTTC.

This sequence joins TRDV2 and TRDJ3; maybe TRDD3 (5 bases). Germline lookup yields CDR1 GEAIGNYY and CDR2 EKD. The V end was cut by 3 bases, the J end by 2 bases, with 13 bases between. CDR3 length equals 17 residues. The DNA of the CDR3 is TGTGCCTGTGACGGATGGGGTCAAACCTGGGACACCCGACAGATGTTTTTC. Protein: CACDGWGQTWDTRQMFF.

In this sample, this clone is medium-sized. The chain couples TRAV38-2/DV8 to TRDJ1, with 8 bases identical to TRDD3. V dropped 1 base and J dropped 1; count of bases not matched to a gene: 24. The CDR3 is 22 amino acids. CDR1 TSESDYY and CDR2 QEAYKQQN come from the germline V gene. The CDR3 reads CAYRSQQTNRYWGFPATDKLIF. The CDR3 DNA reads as TGTGCTTATAGGAGCCAACAAACAAATCGGTACTGGGGGTTTCCTGCCACCGATAAACTCATCTTT.

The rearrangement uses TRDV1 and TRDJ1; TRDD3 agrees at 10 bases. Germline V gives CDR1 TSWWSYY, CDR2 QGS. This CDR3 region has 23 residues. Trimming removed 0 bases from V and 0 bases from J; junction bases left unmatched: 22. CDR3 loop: CALGELSLRLRGIRGMYTDKLIF. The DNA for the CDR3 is TGTGCTCTTGGGGAACTAAGCCTACGTCTGAGGGGGATACGGGGAATGTACACCGATAAACTCATCTTT.

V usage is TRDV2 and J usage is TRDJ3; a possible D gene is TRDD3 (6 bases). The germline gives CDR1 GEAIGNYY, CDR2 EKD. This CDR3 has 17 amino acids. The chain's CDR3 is CASFTVGGSWDTRQMFF. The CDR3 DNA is TGTGCTTCTTTTACTGTGGGGGGCTCCTGGGACACCCGACAGATGTTTTTC.

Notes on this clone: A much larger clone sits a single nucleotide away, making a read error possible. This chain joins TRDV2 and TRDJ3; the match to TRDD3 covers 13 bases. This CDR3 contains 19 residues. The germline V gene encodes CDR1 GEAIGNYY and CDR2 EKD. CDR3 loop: CARDFTGGYASWDTRQMFF. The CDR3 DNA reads TGTGCCCGTGATTTTACTGGGGGATACGCTTCCTGGGACACCCGACAGATGTTTTTC.

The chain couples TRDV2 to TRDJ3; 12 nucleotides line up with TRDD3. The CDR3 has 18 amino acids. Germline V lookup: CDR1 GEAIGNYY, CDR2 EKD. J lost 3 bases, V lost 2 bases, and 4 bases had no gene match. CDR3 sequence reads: CACDSTGGYSWDTRQMFF. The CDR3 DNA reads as TGTGCCTGTGACAGTACTGGGGGATACAGCTGGGACACCCGACAGATGTTTTTC.